This entry describes one T cell receptor beta chain. Profiling relied on immunoSEQ multiplex PCR, and the TCRdb table lists in-frame clones only, not all of them. In the table there are 250,000 to 350,000 clones, approximately 84% of which are singletons. This entry is derived from a study of blood T cell repertoires in COVID-19. In the study overall: Donors in the United States, Italy and Spain gave samples during acute or convalescent COVID-19. PBMCs, B-cell-depleted T cells, or T cells provided the cDNA or gDNA that made up the material.

Germline V gene lookup returns CDR1 LGHDT and CDR2 YNNKEL (reference sequence). Trimming pared 3 bases from V and 5 bases from J, leaving 13 bases between. This CDR3 contains 14 residues. The sequencing input was peripheral blood. The receptor comes from a person aged 70 to 85 with COVID-19, enrolled during active disease. This chain uses TRBV3-1 (or the pseudogene TRBV3-2) with TRBJ2-5, with no clear D. The CDR3 DNA reads as TGTGCCAGCAGCCAGGGTAGAAACGGGGAGACCCAGTACTTC. It specifies CASSQGRNGETQYF.